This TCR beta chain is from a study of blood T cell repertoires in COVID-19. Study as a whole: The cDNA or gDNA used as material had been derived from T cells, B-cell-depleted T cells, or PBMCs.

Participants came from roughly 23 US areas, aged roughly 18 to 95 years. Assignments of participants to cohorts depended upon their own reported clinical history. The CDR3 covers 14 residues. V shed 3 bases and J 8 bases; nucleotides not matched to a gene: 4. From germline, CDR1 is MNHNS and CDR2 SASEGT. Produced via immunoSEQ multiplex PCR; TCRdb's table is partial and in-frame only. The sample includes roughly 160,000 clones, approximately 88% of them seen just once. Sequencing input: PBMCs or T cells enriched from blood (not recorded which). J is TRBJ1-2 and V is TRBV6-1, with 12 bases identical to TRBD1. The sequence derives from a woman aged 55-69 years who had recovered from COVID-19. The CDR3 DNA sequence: TGTGCCAGCAGTGACGGGACAGGGGGCCGCGGCTACACCTTC. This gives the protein CASSDGTGGRGYTF.